A selection of T cell receptor beta chains follows, all from one sample in a study of cytomegalovirus exposure and HLA in healthy donors. The table came from immunoSEQ multiplex PCR; TCRdb's copy has only in-frame clones and leaves some out. The profile covers about 120,000 clones, with 86% appearing a single time and around 5.1% taken by the ten largest. The sequencing input was PBMCs. The receptor source for this set is a man younger than 35 in good health and CMV-seronegative. Both conserved end residues are part of each CDR3. Fields, in order: J gene, V gene, CDR3 protein.

>TRBJ2-7|TRBV30
CAWRQDLNYEQYF
>TRBJ1-3|TRBV7-8
CASSLDGGGNTIYF
>TRBJ1-2|TRBV5-6
CASSGGANYGYTF
>TRBJ2-3|TRBV11-3
CASSLTSGSNTDTQYF
>TRBJ1-4|TRBV10-1
CASSERQGDEKLFF
>TRBJ2-7|TRBV27
CASSWNRDRSYEQYF
>TRBJ2-1|TRBV5-1
CASSLAVTSGYEQFF
>TRBJ2-7|TRBV30
CACTQGPYEQYF
>TRBJ1-4|TRBV7-9
CASSLGGALEKLFF
>TRBJ1-2|TRBV5-1
CASSLEMEVYGYTF
>TRBJ2-1|TRBV19
CASRDSHLNEQFF
>TRBJ2-2|TRBV6-1
CASSELGSLTNTGELFF
>TRBJ2-3|TRBV7-8
CASSTDRRTQYF
>TRBJ2-7|TRBV4-2
CASSQDASGGGYEQYF
>TRBJ1-4|TRBV11-2
CASSFMRQGNEKLFF
>TRBJ1-6|TRBV9
CASSVRGQGSDSPLHF
>TRBJ2-5|TRBV10-3
CATQGQETQYF
>TRBJ2-7|TRBV4-1
CASSPTSFAGKHSYEQYF
>TRBJ1-1|TRBV7-6
CASSSDRDSEAFF
>TRBJ2-1|TRBV30
CAWSVFSGDEQFF
>TRBJ2-7|TRBV5-1
CASSPSGGYEQYF
>TRBJ1-1|TRBV6-1
CASTWGLSNTEAFF
>TRBJ1-2|TRBV18
CASSPQGASNYGYTF
>TRBJ2-3|TRBV2
CASTGKALRGTDTQYF
>TRBJ1-2|TRBV5-4
CASSLSGAGYGYTF
>TRBJ2-7|TRBV6-5
CASGLADEQYF
>TRBJ2-3|TRBV6-5
CASSRGDRGPDTQYF
>TRBJ2-1|TRBV30
CAWSPVSGINEQFF
>TRBJ1-2|TRBV6-5
CASSYGGGGTGYTF
>TRBJ2-1|TRBV2
CASKGVNEQFF
>TRBJ1-3|TRBV2
CANLRGNTIYF
>TRBJ2-5|TRBV5-4
CASSRLAGGGETQYF
>TRBJ1-1|TRBV27
CASRTGYAEAFF
>TRBJ2-7|TRBV6-1
CASGSTGSSYEQYF
>TRBJ1-1|TRBV6-1
CASSERNTEAFF
>TRBJ2-1|TRBV7-2
CASSLGSLAGAYNEQFF
>TRBJ2-7|TRBV27
CASSLSPEYYEQYF
>TRBJ2-7|TRBV5-1
CASSPDTRYEQYF
>TRBJ1-1|TRBV7-9
CASSLAEGRRGSTEAFF
>TRBJ1-2|TRBV4-1
CASSQVIRGRHGYTF
>TRBJ1-3|TRBV30
CACHRDSSGNTIYF
>TRBJ2-1|TRBV5-1
CASRAGKIYNEQFF
>TRBJ2-2|TRBV11-2
CASSLGQGVDTGELFF
>TRBJ1-2|TRBV4-1
CASSQDPGQSGYGYTF
>TRBJ1-5|TRBV9
CASSERTGFNQPQHF